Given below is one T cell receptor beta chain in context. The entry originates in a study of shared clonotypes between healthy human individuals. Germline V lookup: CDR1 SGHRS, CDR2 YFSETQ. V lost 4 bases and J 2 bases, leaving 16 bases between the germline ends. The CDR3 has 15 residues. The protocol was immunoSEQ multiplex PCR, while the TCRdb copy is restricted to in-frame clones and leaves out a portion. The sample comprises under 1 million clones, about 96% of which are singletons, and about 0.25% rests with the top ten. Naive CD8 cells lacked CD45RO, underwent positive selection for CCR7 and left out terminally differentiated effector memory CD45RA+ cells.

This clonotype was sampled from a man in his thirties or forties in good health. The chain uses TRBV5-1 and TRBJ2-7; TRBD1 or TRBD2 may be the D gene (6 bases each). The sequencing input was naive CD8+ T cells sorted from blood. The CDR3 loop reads CASSPSWGDTYEQYF. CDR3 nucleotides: TGCGCCAGCAGCCCCTCTTGGGGGGACACCTACGAGCAGTACTTC.